These 25 T cell receptor beta chains share one sample of origin, sequenced in a study of CD8+CD57+ T cells in acquired aplastic anemia. For CDR3 and TCR beta VDJ profiling, genomic DNA was the template used. TCRdb re-derived calls from the reads in MiXCR, one entry per CDR3 protein. Here the sample spans tens of thousands of distinct CDR3 sequences, around 72% being singletons. Sequencing input: sorted CD4+, CD8+, or CD8+CD57+ T cells (not recorded which) from PBMCs. The receptors were sampled from a human donor in good health, serving as a control.

This clonotype was detected many times. CDR3 protein: CSARELAGGREQYF. CDR3 sequence (DNA): TGCAGTGCTAGAGAACTAGCGGGGGGGCGCGAGCAGTACTTC. This chain joins TRBV20-1 and TRBJ2-7; 13 nucleotides agree with TRBD2. This CDR3 comprises 14 residues. Germline V gives CDR1 DFQATT, CDR2 SNEGSKA (reference sequence). V was pared by 0 bases and J by 6 bases, with 2 bases of the junction left unmatched.

The chain uses TRBV5-4 and TRBJ2-3, with D possibly TRBD2 on 6 matching bases. The CDR3 covers 18 residues. Trimming stripped 1 base from V and 4 bases from J, with 22 bases between. Germline V gene data show CDR1 as SGHNT and CDR2 as YYREEE (reference sequence). The CDR3 reads CASSLSIVGRGSPDTQYF. The CDR3 nucleotides read TGTGCCAGCAGCTTGTCAATTGTGGGACGGGGGTCCCCAGATACGCAGTATTTT.

This sequence joins TRBV15 and TRBJ2-3; 10 nucleotides agree with TRBD2. CDR1 and CDR2 from the germline V gene are LNHNV and YYDKDF (reference sequence). With 8 bases clipped from V and 1 base from J, the junction kept 3 bases outside the gene matches. The CDR3 totals 14 residues. CDR3 nucleotides: TGTGCCACCGAAACTAGCGGGGGCACAGATACGCAGTATTTT. This gives the protein CATETSGGTDTQYF.

The chain joins TRBV20-1 to TRBJ1-5; D is unresolved. Trimming stripped 3 bases from V and 0 bases from J, with 9 bases between. Germline assignment: CDR1 DFQATT and CDR2 SNEGSKA (reference sequence). The CDR3 loop spans 14 amino acids. The CDR3 reads CSASLAYSNQPQHF. The CDR3 DNA reads as TGCAGTGCTAGTTTGGCGTATAGCAATCAGCCCCAGCATTTT.

V and J are TRBV10-3 and TRBJ1-1; no definite D call. This CDR3 comprises 12 residues. Germline V gene lookup returns CDR1 ENHRY and CDR2 SYGVKD. V lost 8 bases and J 0 bases, leaving 7 bases between the germline ends. CDR3 in DNA: TGTGCCATCGCCACCTTGAACACTGAAGCTTTCTTT. This sequence encodes CAIATLNTEAFF.

The chain has TRBV19 and TRBJ1-2; D may be TRBD1 (6 bases). There are 13 residues in the CDR3. Germline values: CDR1 LNHDA, CDR2 SQIVND (reference sequence). Trimming left V 10 bases short and J 0 bases short, with 12 bases between. The CDR3: CATKQGPNYGYTF. CDR3 nucleotides: TGTGCCACAAAACAGGGCCCTAACTATGGCTACACCTTC.

The rearrangement joins TRBV2 to TRBJ1-1; D is uncertain. Germline lookup yields CDR1 SNHLY and CDR2 FYNNEI. V was clipped by 1 base and J by 0 bases, with 9 bases between them. The CDR3 spans 15 residues. The CDR3 region has the DNA TGTGCCAGCAGTGAAGGGGTAGGACTGAACACTGAAGCTTTCTTT. Translating gives CASSEGVGLNTEAFF. The whole variable domain, filled in from reference TRBV2 and TRBJ1-1, reads EPEVTQTPSHQVTQMGQEVILRCVPISNHLYFYWYRQILGQKVEFLVSFYNNEISEKSEIFDDQFSVERPDGSNFTLKIRSTKLEDSAMYFCASSEGVGLNTEAFFGQGTRLTVV.

Of note for this clonotype: A single base separates this from a much larger clone, so it may be a read error. It is likely a read error, because the conserved phenylalanine at the end of the CDR3 is missing. V usage is TRBV6-2 or TRBV6-3 and J usage is TRBJ2-1, with a tentative D call TRBD1 (5 bases). CDR1 and CDR2 from the germline V gene are MNHEY and SVGEGT. CDR3 length: 16 residues. V was trimmed by 4 bases and J by 0 bases, leaving 13 bases between them. The CDR3 reads CASSFGLDSSYNEQFL. CDR3 in DNA: TGTGCCAGCAGTTTTGGGCTCGACAGCTCCTACAATGAGCAGTTCCTC.

As for this clonotype: The junction differs from germline at one of its ends, possibly a read error. The gene calls are TRBV10-3 and TRBJ2-7; 7 bases are shared with TRBD2. Germline lookup yields CDR1 ENHRY and CDR2 SYGVKD. This CDR3 region has 11 residues. Here the CDR3 DNA reads TGTGCCATCAGTGAGGCGGGGGACCCAGTTTTC. Translating it yields CAISEAGDPVF.

This clonotype occurred many times. A read error may produce the germline difference seen at one junction end. The V and J genes are TRBV6-1 and TRBJ2-7, with 7 bases fitting TRBD2. The CDR3 loop spans 14 amino acids. From germline, CDR1 is MNHNS and CDR2 SASEGT. The CDR3 spells CASGEGEGPYEQYF. The DNA of the CDR3 is TGTGCCAGCGGTGAAGGGGAGGGTCCCTACGAGCAGTACTTC.

This chain uses TRBV7-3 with TRBJ2-2, with D possibly TRBD2 on 5 matching bases. The ends were cut back, 9 bases at V and 3 bases at J, with 17 bases in the middle. From germline, CDR1 is SGHTA and CDR2 FQGTGA. The CDR3 consists of 15 residues. CDR3 sequence reads: CASSIEGGDTGELFF. CDR3 DNA sequence: TGTGCCAGTAGTATCGAGGGTGGGGACACCGGGGAGCTGTTTTTT. The full variable domain, completed using reference TRBV7-3 and TRBJ2-2, is GAGVSQTPSNKVTEKGKYVELRCDPISGHTALYWYRQSLGQGPEFLIYFQGTGAADDSGLPNDRFFAVRPEGSVSTLKIQRTERGDSAVYLCASSIEGGDTGELFFGEGSRLTVL.

The chain links TRBV20-1 to TRBJ1-5; 11 nucleotides agree with TRBD1. CDR1 DFQATT and CDR2 SNEGSKA come from the germline V gene (reference sequence). The trim removed 7 bases at V and 0 bases at J, leaving 5 bases unmatched. This CDR3 spans 15 amino acids. CDR3 amino acids: CSGGQGANSNQPQHF. The CDR3 bases are TGCAGTGGAGGACAGGGGGCGAATAGCAATCAGCCCCAGCATTTT.

This rearrangement joins TRBV19 to TRBJ2-7, with 10 bases fitting TRBD2. Per the germline V gene, CDR1 is LNHDA and CDR2 is SQIVND (reference sequence). Germline trimming cut 4 bases from V and 6 bases from J; bases unmatched to any gene: 6. CDR3 length: 14 residues. The DNA of the CDR3 is TGTGCCAGTAGTACAAGCGGGAGGGCCTCCGAGCAGTACTTC. Translated: CASSTSGRASEQYF.

This clonotype is a singleton in its sample. J is TRBJ2-7 and V is TRBV2, with D perhaps matching TRBD2 (7 bases). This CDR3 comprises 15 residues. V was trimmed by 4 bases and J by 6 bases, leaving 19 bases between them. The germline V gene encodes CDR1 SNHLY and CDR2 FYNNEI. The DNA of the CDR3 is TGTGCCAGCAGTGCTGAGGGGGGGAGGGTATCCGAGCAGTACTTC. Protein sequence: CASSAEGGRVSEQYF.

This sequence joins TRBV6-5 and TRBJ1-3; D might be TRBD1 (6 bases). This CDR3 is 14 amino acids long. Trimming left V 4 bases short and J 4 bases short, with 11 bases between. Per the germline V gene, CDR1 is MNHEY and CDR2 is SVGAGI. The CDR3 sequence is CASSSRGGGNTIYF. The CDR3 region has the DNA TGTGCCAGCAGTTCTCGGGGGGGCGGAAACACCATATATTTT.

The rearrangement links TRBV7-9 to TRBJ1-4; 8 bases agree with TRBD1. V was clipped by 4 bases and J by 7 bases; unmatched bases: 5. Germline V lookup: CDR1 SEHNR, CDR2 FQNEAQ (reference sequence). This CDR3 spans 14 amino acids. CDR3 bases: TGTGCCAGCAGCTGGACGACAGGGGTTGAAAAACTGTTTTTT. This translates into CASSWTTGVEKLFF.

This chain joins TRBV4-1 and TRBJ2-5; 7 bases match TRBD2. V was clipped by 4 bases and J by 4 bases; unmatched bases: 9. Germline V lookup: CDR1 MGHRA, CDR2 YSYEKL. This CDR3 contains 15 residues. The CDR3 region is CASSPASGWGETQYF. In DNA, the CDR3 is TGCGCCAGCAGCCCAGCTAGCGGTTGGGGAGAGACCCAGTACTTC.

This clonotype was observed once. The chain recombines TRBV7-3 with TRBJ1-5, with D uncertain. CDR3 length: 13 amino acids. Trimming stripped 4 bases from V and 5 bases from J, with 9 bases between. In germline, CDR1 is SGHTA, CDR2 FQGTGA. CDR3 coding DNA: TGTGCCAGCAGCTCCACTACGGATCAGCCCCAGCATTTT. Translated: CASSSTTDQPQHF.

The chain recombines TRBV9 with TRBJ1-3; D gene uncertain. Trimming shortened V by 1 base and J by 1 base, and 6 bases separated the two germline ends. Per germline, CDR1 SGDLS and CDR2 YYNGEE. The CDR3 totals 14 residues. The CDR3 region is CASSVTESGNTIYF. CDR3 sequence (DNA): TGTGCCAGCAGCGTAACTGAGTCTGGAAACACCATATATTTT.

V gene TRBV20-1 combines with J gene TRBJ2-7, with TRBD1 identical over 7 bases. The CDR3 covers 14 residues. Germline CDR1 and CDR2: DFQATT and SNEGSKA (reference sequence). V lost 2 bases to trimming and J lost 3 bases; unmatched junction nucleotides: 7. The CDR3 spells CSARTGTANYEQYF. The CDR3 nucleotides are TGCAGTGCTAGAACCGGGACAGCTAACTACGAGCAGTACTTC.

The chain joins TRBV7-9 to TRBJ2-7, with D possibly being TRBD1 or TRBD2 (5 bases each). CDR1 and CDR2 from the germline V gene are SEHNR and FQNEAQ (reference sequence). The CDR3 covers 12 residues. Trimming left V 4 bases short and J 6 bases short, with 10 bases between. The CDR3 sequence is CASSSGTGEQYF. CDR3 DNA: TGTGCCAGCAGCTCGGGGACCGGCGAGCAGTACTTC.

V usage is TRBV11-3 and J usage is TRBJ1-5, with D unclear. CDR1 is SGHNT and CDR2 is YENEEA in the germline V gene. Trimming pared 1 base from V and 5 bases from J, leaving 3 bases between. The CDR3 extends over 12 amino acids. DNA for the CDR3: TGTGCCAGCAGCTTAGGGGATCAGCCCCAGCATTTT. It translates to CASSLGDQPQHF.

This chain connects TRBV2 to TRBJ1-1; a possible D gene is TRBD1 (5 bases). Trimming left V 8 bases short and J 1 base short, with 8 bases between. CDR1 and CDR2 (germline): SNHLY, FYNNEI. This CDR3 spans 12 amino acids. The CDR3 here is CASRQPNTEAFF. The CDR3 DNA sequence: TGTGCCAGCCGACAGCCGAACACTGAAGCTTTCTTT.

The chain recombines TRBV7-2 with TRBJ1-2; TRBD1 is a possible D gene (5 bases). Germline loops: CDR1 SGHTA, CDR2 FQGNSA. Trimming removed 6 bases from V and 3 bases from J, with 11 bases in between. This CDR3 spans 13 amino acids. The chain's CDR3 is CASRLGTDYGYTF. As DNA, the CDR3 is TGTGCCAGCAGATTGGGGACGGACTATGGCTACACCTTC.

Judged by abundance, this clonotype is medium-sized (0.01 to 0.1%). The CDR3 spells CATSDQVRDTGELFF. The CDR3 DNA is TGTGCCACCAGTGACCAAGTTAGGGACACCGGGGAGCTGTTTTTT. The J gene is TRBJ2-2, the V gene TRBV24-1; D is unclear. V lost 4 bases to trimming and J lost 3 bases, with 11 bases between them. CDR3 length equals 15 residues. The germline gives CDR1 KGHDR, CDR2 SFDVKD.